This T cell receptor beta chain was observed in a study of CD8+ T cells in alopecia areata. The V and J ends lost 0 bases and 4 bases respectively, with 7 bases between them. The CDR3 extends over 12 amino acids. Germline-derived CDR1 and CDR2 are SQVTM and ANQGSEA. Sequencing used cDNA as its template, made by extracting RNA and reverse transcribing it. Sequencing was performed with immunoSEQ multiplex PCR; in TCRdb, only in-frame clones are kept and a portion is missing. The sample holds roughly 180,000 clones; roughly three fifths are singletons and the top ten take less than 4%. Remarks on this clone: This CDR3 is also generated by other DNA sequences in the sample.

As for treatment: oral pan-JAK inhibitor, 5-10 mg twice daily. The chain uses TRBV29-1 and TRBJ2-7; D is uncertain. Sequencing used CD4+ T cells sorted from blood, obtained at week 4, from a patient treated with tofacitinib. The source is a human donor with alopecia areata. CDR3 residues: CSVEEGRYEQYF. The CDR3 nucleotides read TGCAGCGTTGAAGAGGGCAGGTACGAGCAGTACTTC.